These 15 T cell receptor beta chains share one sample of origin, sequenced in a study of vaccination and CD4 T cells after COVID-19. Their specific antigens are unknown. Cultured CD4+ T cell DNA underwent sequencing with the Oncomine TCR Beta short-read assay. TCRdb re-called the PCR reads through MiXCR, storing one row per CDR3 protein. The top ten clones hold 47% of a sample with about 3,500 distinct CDR3 sequences, 44% of them seen once. Regarding treatment: approximately nine-day PBMC culture with coronavirus spike peptide pools or control peptides (ViraFEST assay). The sequencing input was CD4+ T cells from blood, cultured in vitro. The receptors here all came from a human donor who had recovered from COVID-19.

The chain carries TRBV20-1 and TRBJ2-5, with D perhaps matching TRBD1 or TRBD2 (5 bases each). The CDR3 length is 14 residues. Per germline, CDR1 DFQATT and CDR2 SNEGSKA (reference sequence). V was shortened by 6 bases and J by 3 bases, with 17 bases between the two germline ends. CDR3 nucleotide sequence: TGCAGTGCCAGCGGTGGGGCGCCCGAAGAGACCCAGTACTTC. Translating gives CSASGGAPEETQYF.

V and J are TRBV4-3 and TRBJ2-7, with D maybe TRBD1 (8 bases). This CDR3 has 15 amino acids. Deletions cut 3 bases from V and 0 bases from J, with 12 bases between. Germline lookup yields CDR1 LGHNA and CDR2 YSLEER. The CDR3 DNA is TGCGCCAGCAGCCACAGCGGGACAGGCTCCTACGAGCAGTACTTC. It translates to CASSHSGTGSYEQYF.

The chain has TRBV7-9 and TRBJ2-2; D gene ambiguous. CDR3 length: 13 amino acids. The V and J ends lost 1 base and 13 bases respectively, with 13 bases between them. Germline CDR1 SEHNR, CDR2 FQNEAQ (reference sequence). The CDR3 DNA follows: TGTGCCAGCAGCTTAGACCATGGCATTCGGCTGTTTTTT. Translating gives CASSLDHGIRLFF.

This sequence joins TRBV2 and TRBJ1-2; D not certain. Germline CDR1 SNHLY, CDR2 FYNNEI. V lost 3 bases, J lost 4 bases, and 9 bases lay in between. This CDR3 region has 13 residues. The CDR3 DNA reads TGTGCCAGCAGTGACAGCGCCGGCTATGGCTACACCTTC. Protein product: CASSDSAGYGYTF.

In its sample, this clonotype was seen a few times. This chain links TRBV27 with TRBJ2-7; the D is unclear. Trimming shortened V by 6 bases and J by 1 base, and 13 bases separated the two germline ends. The CDR3 covers 14 residues. Germline lookup yields CDR1 MNHEY and CDR2 SMNVEV (reference sequence). The CDR3 is CASRAERRSYEQYF. CDR3 sequence (DNA): TGTGCCAGCAGGGCCGAACGACGATCCTACGAGCAGTACTTC.

The rearrangement joins TRBV2 to TRBJ2-1; D gene unclear. Trimming shortened V by 4 bases and J by 7 bases, and 5 bases separated the two germline ends. The CDR3 sequence is 11 residues long. Germline V gene sequence: CDR1 SNHLY, CDR2 FYNNEI. CDR3 DNA sequence: TGTGCCAGCAGTGCGCTAAATGAGCAGTTCTTC. Translating it yields CASSALNEQFF.

Only a few counts were recorded for this clonotype. The chain recombines TRBV15 with TRBJ2-3, with no clear D. Germline V gives CDR1 LNHNV, CDR2 YYDKDF (reference sequence). The CDR3 is 16 residues long. V was clipped by 0 bases and J by 1 base, with 11 bases between them. For the CDR3, the DNA is TGTGCCACCAGCAGAGATTTGCCACGTCGCACAGATACGCAGTATTTT. It is translated as CATSRDLPRRTDTQYF.

This chain connects TRBV9 to TRBJ2-5; 8 positions agree with TRBD2. This CDR3 spans 15 amino acids. Trimming took 4 bases from V and 4 from J; bases not matched to a gene: 9. Germline V gene data show CDR1 as SGDLS and CDR2 as YYNGEE. The CDR3: CASSTRGGPGETQYF. The CDR3 nucleotides read TGTGCCAGCAGCACCCGGGGGGGCCCAGGAGAGACCCAGTACTTC.

A few counts support this clonotype. Here the CDR3 DNA reads TGTGCCAGCAGCTTAGTCAGTTTCACCGGGGAGCTGTTTTTT. Residues: CASSLVSFTGELFF. V gene TRBV7-2 combines with J gene TRBJ2-2; D is unresolved. Germline V gene sequence: CDR1 SGHTA, CDR2 FQGNSA. The germline V and J ends were trimmed by 1 base and 4 bases, with 7 bases remaining between them. The CDR3 length is 14 residues.

A single count supports this clonotype. The chain is built from TRBV6-5 and TRBJ2-7, with 7 bases identical to TRBD2. Per germline, CDR1 MNHEY and CDR2 SVGAGI. CDR3 length equals 14 residues. Trimming removed 2 bases from V and 5 bases from J; junction bases left unmatched: 6. DNA for the CDR3: TGTGCCAGCAGTTACGGGAGGGAATCTGACGAGCAGTACTTC. Translating gives CASSYGRESDEQYF.

The chain couples TRBV11-1 to TRBJ2-3; 8 bases match TRBD1. V trimming: 5 bases; J trimming: 6 bases; junction bases outside the gene matches: 13. Germline V gives CDR1 SGHAT, CDR2 FQDESV (reference sequence). The CDR3 runs to 16 residues. The CDR3 DNA reads as TGTGCCAGCAGCCTCTGGGGACAGGAACCCGGGGATACGCAGTATTTT. This codes for CASSLWGQEPGDTQYF. The full variable domain, completed using reference TRBV11-1 and TRBJ2-3, is EAEVAQSPRYKITEKSQAVAFWCDPISGHATLYWYRQILGQGPELLVQFQDESVVDDSQLPKDRFSAERLKGVDSTLKIQPAELGDSAMYLCASSLWGQEPGDTQYFGPGTRLTVL.

This clonotype was counted between two and nine times. The genes are TRBV20-1 and TRBJ1-6, with D possibly TRBD1 on 6 matching bases. Trimming removed 3 bases at V and 8 bases at J, with 11 bases between. This CDR3 is built from 13 residues. Germline CDR1 reads DFQATT; CDR2 reads SNEGSKA (reference sequence). The CDR3 protein is CSASPDRHSPLHF. The CDR3 bases are TGCAGTGCTAGCCCGGACAGACATTCACCCCTCCACTTT.

This sequence joins TRBV2 and TRBJ2-1; no firm D call. The CDR3 totals 13 residues. Trimming pared 6 bases from V and 0 bases from J, leaving 6 bases between. CDR1 is SNHLY, CDR2 FYNNEI, per germline. DNA for the CDR3: TGTGCCAGCAGCAGAAGCTCCTACAATGAGCAGTTCTTC. This encodes CASSRSSYNEQFF. The full variable domain, in which reference TRBV2 and TRBJ2-1 provide the parts outside the CDR3, is EPEVTQTPSHQVTQMGQEVILRCVPISNHLYFYWYRQILGQKVEFLVSFYNNEISEKSEIFDDQFSVERPDGSNFTLKIRSTKLEDSAMYFCASSRSSYNEQFFGPGTRLTVL.

This clonotype has more than one count but fewer than ten. The chain is built from TRBV6-2 or TRBV6-3 and TRBJ2-7; 9 nucleotides line up with TRBD1. V lost 8 bases and J lost 4; bases outside the gene matches: 9. The CDR3 loop spans 14 amino acids. Per the germline V gene, CDR1 is MNHEY and CDR2 is SVGEGT. The chain's CDR3 is CASAKTTGGYEQYF. CDR3 sequence (DNA): TGTGCCAGCGCTAAGACGACAGGGGGGTACGAGCAGTACTTC.

This clonotype was observed a few times. The genes are TRBV20-1 and TRBJ2-3; D is perhaps TRBD1 or TRBD2 (8 bases each). The germline V and J ends were trimmed by 2 bases and 1 base, with 22 bases remaining between them. The CDR3 covers 18 residues. The germline V gene encodes CDR1 DFQATT and CDR2 SNEGSKA (reference sequence). CDR3 in DNA: TGCAGTGCTAGACCTTCGACAGGGGCGGGACTAGGCACAGATACGCAGTATTTT. This gives the protein CSARPSTGAGLGTDTQYF.